This TCR beta chain was found in a study of shared clonotypes between healthy human individuals. Trimming pared 0 bases from V and 1 base from J, leaving 7 bases between. Germline assignment: CDR1 GTSNPN and CDR2 SVGIG (reference sequence). CDR3 size: 14 residues. Method: immunoSEQ multiplex PCR; TCRdb's copy keeps in-frame clones and lacks some. Here the sample spans about 480,000 clones, about 79% being singletons. Sample: PBMCs. The chain has TRBV30 and TRBJ1-3; D not resolved. This TCR derives from a woman aged 40-49 years in good health. Some clones in this sample may be carry-over from other donors' samples. CDR3 coding DNA: TGTGCCTGGAGTGTTGGGCGTTCTGGAAACACCATATATTTT. It specifies CAWSVGRSGNTIYF.